The 20 T cell receptor beta chains below come from one sample, sequenced in a study of technical replicates of blood from a handful of donors (dated by TCRdb to between 2016 and 2019). Libraries were built with the immunoSEQ multiplex PCR assay. TCRdb took this table from immuneACCESS and kept in-frame rearrangements with V and J called. Such tables lack part of the clones; where checked against another copy, unresolved V genes explain under half of the gap, and the rest is unexplained. This sample is represented by approximately 99,000 clones; approximately 96% of them were singletons. The ten largest account for under 0.45% of the sample. Sequenced: T cells isolated from PBMCs. All receptors come from a human donor in good health.

V usage is TRBV28 and J usage is TRBJ1-1; D is unresolved. CDR1 is MDHEN and CDR2 is SYDVKM in the germline V gene. The CDR3 is 14 amino acids. V shed 8 bases and J shed 5 bases, with 18 bases lying between them. The CDR3 loop reads CASEPGIGSTEAFF. The DNA of the CDR3 is TGTGCCAGCGAACCGGGTATTGGTTCGACTGAAGCTTTCTTT.

The chain is built from TRBV30 and TRBJ2-7; 7 bases are a match to TRBD1. CDR3 length equals 14 residues. J was trimmed by 0 bases and V by 3 bases; bases with no gene match: 5. CDR1 and CDR2 (germline): GTSNPN, SVGIG (reference sequence). CDR3 sequence (DNA): TGTGCCTGGAGAACAGGGGTTCTCTCCTACGAGCAGTACTTC. Amino acid sequence: CAWRTGVLSYEQYF.

The chain employs TRBV5-1 and TRBJ2-7; no clear D gene. CDR1 SGHRS and CDR2 YFSETQ come from the germline V gene. The CDR3 is made up of 13 amino acids. Between the trimmed V and J ends, which lost 2 bases and 0 bases, there was a span of 6 bases. The CDR3 loop reads CASSFGGSYEQYF. In nucleotides, the CDR3 is TGCGCCAGCAGCTTCGGTGGCTCCTACGAGCAGTACTTC.

This sequence joins TRBV27 and TRBJ2-7; 7 positions match TRBD1. The CDR3 is 15 amino acids. Germline lookup yields CDR1 MNHEY and CDR2 SMNVEV (reference sequence). Losses at the gene ends were 4 bases for V and 3 bases for J; bases not matched to a gene: 9. The CDR3 spells CASSSGTAKIYEQYF. The CDR3 nucleotides are TGTGCCAGCAGTTCAGGGACAGCGAAAATCTACGAGCAGTACTTC.

In DNA, the CDR3 is TGTGCCAGCAGGGCAGTATCTAACTATGGCTACACCTTC. As protein: CASRAVSNYGYTF. The V gene is TRBV27, the J gene TRBJ1-2; D uncertain. The CDR3 contains 13 residues. Germline V gives CDR1 MNHEY, CDR2 SMNVEV (reference sequence). V dropped 6 bases and J dropped 0 bases, with 8 bases sitting between them.

This clone was seen only once. J is TRBJ1-2 and V is TRBV14; tentative D call: TRBD1 (6 bases). The CDR3 contains 14 residues. The V and J ends lost 5 bases and 1 base respectively, with 11 bases between them. Looked up from germline, CDR1 is SGHDN and CDR2 is FVKESK. CDR3 in amino acids: CASSLTGVNYGYTF. Here the CDR3 DNA reads TGTGCCAGCAGCTTGACAGGCGTTAACTATGGCTACACCTTC.

The CDR3 here is CASSPSGQGAGGYTF. The CDR3 DNA reads TGTGCCAGCTCTCCTTCGGGACAGGGGGCTGGTGGCTACACCTTC. The V and J genes are TRBV18 and TRBJ1-2, with 12 bases aligning to TRBD1. This CDR3 comprises 15 residues. V was clipped by 6 bases and J by 7 bases; unmatched bases: 9. Germline CDR1 reads KGHSH; CDR2 reads LQKENI.

V usage is TRBV4-3 and J usage is TRBJ1-5, with D uncertain. Germline V gene data show CDR1 as LGHNA and CDR2 as YSLEER. V lost 1 base and J lost 6, with 13 bases in between. The CDR3 runs 15 residues. CDR3 residues: CASSQVLGSSQPQHF. CDR3 bases: TGCGCCAGCAGCCAAGTATTGGGGAGTAGTCAGCCCCAGCATTTT.

The chain joins TRBV27 to TRBJ2-2; D might be TRBD2 (6 bases). This CDR3 spans 13 amino acids. V was clipped by 2 bases and J by 9 bases, with 10 bases between them. Germline V gene data show CDR1 as MNHEY and CDR2 as SMNVEV (reference sequence). For the CDR3, the DNA is TGTGCCAGCAGTTTAGTACTAGCCCGGGAGCTGTTTTTT. Amino acid sequence: CASSLVLARELFF.

This sequence joins TRBV6-5 and TRBJ2-7; D not certain. CDR3 length equals 13 residues. The V end lost 2 bases, the J end lost 3 bases, and 8 bases lay between the germline ends. CDR1 and CDR2 from the germline V gene are MNHEY and SVGAGI. CDR3 amino acids: CASSYNRFYEQYF. Here the CDR3 DNA reads TGTGCCAGCAGTTACAACAGATTCTACGAGCAGTACTTC.

The rearrangement links TRBV9 to TRBJ1-2, with a weak D call TRBD1 (6 bases). V lost 0 bases and J lost 6, with 15 bases in between. There are 15 residues in the CDR3. Per the germline V gene, CDR1 is SGDLS and CDR2 is YYNGEE. CDR3 amino acids: CASSVVSGGQNGYTF. The CDR3 DNA sequence: TGTGCCAGCAGCGTAGTCTCGGGGGGCCAGAATGGCTACACCTTC.

The V call is TRBV11-2, the J call TRBJ2-3; tentative D call: TRBD1 (5 bases). Trimming removed 2 bases from V and 4 bases from J, with 13 bases in between. This CDR3 spans 15 amino acids. The germline CDR1 and CDR2 sequences are SGHAT and FQNNGV. CDR3 loop: CASSLRGLEADTQYF. In nucleotides, the CDR3 is TGTGCCAGCAGCTTAAGGGGCCTAGAGGCAGATACGCAGTATTTT.

The V call is TRBV11-2, the J call TRBJ1-2; weak D call: TRBD1 (6 bases). V dropped 0 bases and J dropped 9 bases, with 11 bases sitting between them. The CDR3 is made up of 13 amino acids. Germline V gene data show CDR1 as SGHAT and CDR2 as FQNNGV. For the CDR3, the DNA is TGTGCCAGCAGCTTAGAGACTGGGGGCAGCTACACCTTC. Amino acid sequence: CASSLETGGSYTF. The entire variable domain, with the rest obtained from reference TRBV11-2 and TRBJ1-2, is as follows: EAGVAQSPRYKIIEKRQSVAFWCNPISGHATLYWYQQILGQGPKLLIQFQNNGVVDDSQLPKDRFSAERLKGVDSTLKIQPAKLEDSAVYLCASSLETGGSYTFGSGTRLTVV.

The genes are TRBV15 and TRBJ1-5, with 9 bases lining up with TRBD1. This CDR3 comprises 15 residues. Germline CDR1 LNHNV, CDR2 YYDKDF (reference sequence). Trimming removed 5 bases from V and 6 bases from J; junction bases left unmatched: 8. The CDR3 bases are TGTGCCACCAGCTTGGGACAGGGATTGAGTCAGCCCCAGCATTTT. It translates to CATSLGQGLSQPQHF.

The genes are TRBV30 and TRBJ2-5, with D perhaps TRBD2 (5 bases). CDR1 is GTSNPN, CDR2 SVGIG, per germline (reference sequence). This CDR3 has 14 residues. Trimming cost V 3 bases and J 4 bases, with 15 bases left between them. DNA of the CDR3: TGTGCCTGGAGATCACCGGGGTATGGAGAGACCCAGTACTTC. It encodes CAWRSPGYGETQYF.

This sequence joins TRBV10-3 and TRBJ2-1; D is possibly TRBD1 (5 bases). CDR3 length equals 12 residues. Germline CDR1 and CDR2: ENHRY and SYGVKD. V was trimmed by 3 bases and J by 9 bases, leaving 9 bases between them. CDR3 protein: CAISEGVGEQFF. In nucleotides, the CDR3 is TGTGCCATCAGTGAAGGGGTTGGTGAGCAGTTCTTC.

The chain is built from TRBV28 and TRBJ1-1; no reliable D call. This CDR3 is 13 amino acids long. Per the germline V gene, CDR1 is MDHEN and CDR2 is SYDVKM. V was trimmed by 3 bases and J by 4 bases, leaving 9 bases between them. The CDR3 DNA is TGTGCCAGCAGTTTTGGGGAGGGCACTGAAGCTTTCTTT. Translated: CASSFGEGTEAFF.

The V and J genes are TRBV27 and TRBJ1-1; possible D gene TRBD1, 5 bases. The V and J ends lost 2 bases and 7 bases respectively, with 20 bases between them. Germline CDR1 reads MNHEY; CDR2 reads SMNVEV (reference sequence). This CDR3 region has 16 residues. The CDR3 loop reads CASSLSGGRTWSEAFF. CDR3 nucleotides: TGTGCCAGCAGTTTAAGCGGGGGGAGAACTTGGAGTGAAGCTTTCTTT.

The chain is built from TRBV5-4 and TRBJ1-4, with a weak D call TRBD1 (5 bases). The CDR3 loop spans 15 amino acids. Trimming shortened V by 4 bases and J by 8 bases, and 18 bases separated the two germline ends. CDR1 and CDR2 (germline): SGHNT, YYREEE (reference sequence). CDR3 coding DNA: TGTGCCAGCAGCACCCAGGGTGGGGCCCAGGAAAAACTGTTTTTT. It translates to CASSTQGGAQEKLFF.

The V and J genes are TRBV2 and TRBJ2-4; possible D gene TRBD1, 7 bases. Germline-derived CDR1 and CDR2 are SNHLY and FYNNEI. V lost 4 bases and J lost 3, with 19 bases in between. This CDR3 spans 17 amino acids. The CDR3 reads CASSALRGEAYKNIQYF. The CDR3 DNA follows: TGTGCCAGCAGTGCTCTCAGGGGGGAGGCCTACAAAAACATTCAGTACTTC. Full variable domain (remainder filled in from reference TRBV2 and TRBJ2-4): EPEVTQTPSHQVTQMGQEVILRCVPISNHLYFYWYRQILGQKVEFLVSFYNNEISEKSEIFDDQFSVERPDGSNFTLKIRSTKLEDSAMYFCASSALRGEAYKNIQYFGAGTRLSVL.